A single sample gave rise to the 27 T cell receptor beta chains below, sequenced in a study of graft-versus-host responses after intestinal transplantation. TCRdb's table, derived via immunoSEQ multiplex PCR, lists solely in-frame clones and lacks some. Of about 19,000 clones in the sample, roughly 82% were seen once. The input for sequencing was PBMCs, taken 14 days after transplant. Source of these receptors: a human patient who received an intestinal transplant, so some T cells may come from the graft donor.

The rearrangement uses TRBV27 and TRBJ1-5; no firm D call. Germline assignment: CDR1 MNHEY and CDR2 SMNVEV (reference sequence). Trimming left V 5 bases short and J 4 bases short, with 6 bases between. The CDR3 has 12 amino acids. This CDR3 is CASSVANQPQHF. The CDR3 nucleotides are TGTGCCAGCAGTGTAGCAAATCAGCCCCAGCATTTT.

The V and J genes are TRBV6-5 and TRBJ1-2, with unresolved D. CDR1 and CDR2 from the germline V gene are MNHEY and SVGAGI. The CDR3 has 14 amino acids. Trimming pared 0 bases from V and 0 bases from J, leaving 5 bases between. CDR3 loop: CASSYSPTNYGYTF. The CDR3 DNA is TGTGCCAGCAGTTACTCGCCAACTAACTATGGCTACACCTTC.

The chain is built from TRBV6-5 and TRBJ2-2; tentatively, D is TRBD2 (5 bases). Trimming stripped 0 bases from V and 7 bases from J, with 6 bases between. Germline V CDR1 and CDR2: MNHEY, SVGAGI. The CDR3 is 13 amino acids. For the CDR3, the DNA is TGTGCCAGCAGTTACTCAGGGAGCGGGGAGCTGTTTTTT. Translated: CASSYSGSGELFF.

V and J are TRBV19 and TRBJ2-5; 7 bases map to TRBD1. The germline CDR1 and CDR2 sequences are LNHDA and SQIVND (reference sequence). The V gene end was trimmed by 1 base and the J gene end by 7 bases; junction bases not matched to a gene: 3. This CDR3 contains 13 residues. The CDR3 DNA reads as TGTGCCAGTAGTATAGCCTCAGGGGGGACCCAGTACTTC. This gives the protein CASSIASGGTQYF.

The CDR3 reads CASSLQGASEKLFF. The DNA of the CDR3 is TGTGCCAGCAGCTTGCAGGGGGCGAGTGAAAAACTGTTTTTT. The chain is built from TRBV5-5 and TRBJ1-4; 8 bases agree with TRBD1. CDR1 SGHKS and CDR2 YYEKEE come from the germline V gene (reference sequence). The CDR3 is 14 residues long. The junction had 3 bases not matched to a gene; V was cut back by 1 base and J by 7 bases.

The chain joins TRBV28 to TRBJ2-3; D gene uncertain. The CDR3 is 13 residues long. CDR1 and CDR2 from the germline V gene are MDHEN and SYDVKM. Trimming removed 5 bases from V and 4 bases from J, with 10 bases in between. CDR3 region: CASSLAWADTQYF. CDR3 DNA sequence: TGTGCCAGCAGTCTTGCCTGGGCAGATACGCAGTATTTT.

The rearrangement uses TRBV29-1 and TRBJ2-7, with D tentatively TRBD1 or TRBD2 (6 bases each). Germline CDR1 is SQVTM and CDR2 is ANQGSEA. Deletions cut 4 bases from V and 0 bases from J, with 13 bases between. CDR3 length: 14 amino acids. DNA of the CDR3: TGCAGCGTTGGAAGGGGGGCGGGCTCCTACGAGCAGTACTTC. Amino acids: CSVGRGAGSYEQYF.

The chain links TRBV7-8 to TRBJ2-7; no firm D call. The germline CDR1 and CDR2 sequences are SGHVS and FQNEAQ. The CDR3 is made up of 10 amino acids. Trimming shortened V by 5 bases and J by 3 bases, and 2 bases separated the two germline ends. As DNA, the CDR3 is TGTGCCAGCAGCAACTACGAGCAGTACTTC. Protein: CASSNYEQYF.

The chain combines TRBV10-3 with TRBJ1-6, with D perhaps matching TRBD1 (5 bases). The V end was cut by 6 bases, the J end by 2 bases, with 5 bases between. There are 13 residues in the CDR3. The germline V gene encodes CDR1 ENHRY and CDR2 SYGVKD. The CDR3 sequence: CAIRDTYNSPLHF. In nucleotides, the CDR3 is TGTGCCATCAGGGACACCTATAATTCACCCCTCCACTTT.

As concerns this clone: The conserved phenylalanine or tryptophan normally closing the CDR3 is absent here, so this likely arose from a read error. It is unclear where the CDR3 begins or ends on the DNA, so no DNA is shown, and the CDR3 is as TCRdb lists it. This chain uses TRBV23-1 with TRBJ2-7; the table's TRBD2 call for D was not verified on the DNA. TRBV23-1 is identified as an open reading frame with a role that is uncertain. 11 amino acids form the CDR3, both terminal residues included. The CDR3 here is CASSHVEAGTG.

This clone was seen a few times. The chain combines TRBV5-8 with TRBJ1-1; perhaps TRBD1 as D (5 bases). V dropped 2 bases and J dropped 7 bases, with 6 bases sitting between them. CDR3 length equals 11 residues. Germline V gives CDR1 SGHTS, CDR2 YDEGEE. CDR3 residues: CASSLGVEAFF. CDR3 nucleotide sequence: TGTGCCAGCAGCTTAGGGGTTGAAGCTTTCTTT.

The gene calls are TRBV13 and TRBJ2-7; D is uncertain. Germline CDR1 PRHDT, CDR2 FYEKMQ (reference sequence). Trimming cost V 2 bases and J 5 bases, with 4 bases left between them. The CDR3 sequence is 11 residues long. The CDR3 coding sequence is TGTGCCAGCAGCTTAAGGGACGAGCAGTACTTC. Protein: CASSLRDEQYF.

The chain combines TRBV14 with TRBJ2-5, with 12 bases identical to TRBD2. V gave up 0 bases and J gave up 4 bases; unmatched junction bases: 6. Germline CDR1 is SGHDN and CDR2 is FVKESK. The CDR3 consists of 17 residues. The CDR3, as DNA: TGTGCCAGCAGCCAAGAGCCGACTAGCGGGAGTTCAGAGACCCAGTACTTC. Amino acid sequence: CASSQEPTSGSSETQYF. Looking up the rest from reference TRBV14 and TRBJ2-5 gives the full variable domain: EAGVTQFPSHSVIEKGQTVTLRCDPISGHDNLYWYRRVMGKEIKFLLHFVKESKQDESGMPNNRFLAERTGGTYSTLKVQPAELEDSGVYFCASSQEPTSGSSETQYFGPGTRLLVL.

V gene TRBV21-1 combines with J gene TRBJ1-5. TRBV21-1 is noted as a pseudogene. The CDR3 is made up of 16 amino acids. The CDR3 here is CASSKGGGRSNQPQHF. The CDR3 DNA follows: TGTGCCAGCAGCAAAGGTGGGGGGCGCAGCAATCAGCCCCAGCATTTT.

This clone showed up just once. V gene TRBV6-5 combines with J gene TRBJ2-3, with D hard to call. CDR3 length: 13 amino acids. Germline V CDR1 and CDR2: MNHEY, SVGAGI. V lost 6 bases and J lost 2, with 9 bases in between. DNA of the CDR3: TGTGCCAGCAGCTGGGTTTACACAGATACGCAGTATTTT. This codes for CASSWVYTDTQYF.

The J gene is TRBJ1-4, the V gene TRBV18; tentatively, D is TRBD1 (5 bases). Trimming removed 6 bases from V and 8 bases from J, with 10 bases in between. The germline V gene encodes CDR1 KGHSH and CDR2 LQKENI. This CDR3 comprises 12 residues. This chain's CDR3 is CASSLYREKLFF. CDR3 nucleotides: TGTGCCAGCTCTCTTTACAGGGAAAAACTGTTTTTT.

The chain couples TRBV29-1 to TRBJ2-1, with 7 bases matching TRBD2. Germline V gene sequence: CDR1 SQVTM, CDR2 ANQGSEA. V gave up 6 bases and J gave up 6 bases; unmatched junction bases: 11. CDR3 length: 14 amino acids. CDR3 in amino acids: CSVATSAGINEQFF. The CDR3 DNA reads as TGCAGCGTCGCTACTAGCGCCGGTATCAATGAGCAGTTCTTC.

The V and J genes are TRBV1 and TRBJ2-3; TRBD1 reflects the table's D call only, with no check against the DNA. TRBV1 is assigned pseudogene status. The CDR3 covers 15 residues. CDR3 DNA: TGCACCAGCAGCCACCAGGGGACGAGCACAGATACGCAGTATTTT. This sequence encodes CTSSHQGTSTDTQYF.

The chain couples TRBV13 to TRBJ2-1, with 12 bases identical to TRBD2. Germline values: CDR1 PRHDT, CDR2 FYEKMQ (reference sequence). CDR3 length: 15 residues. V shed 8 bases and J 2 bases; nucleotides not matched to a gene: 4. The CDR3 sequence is CASWTSGIPYNEQFF. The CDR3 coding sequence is TGTGCCAGCTGGACTAGCGGGATCCCCTACAATGAGCAGTTCTTC.

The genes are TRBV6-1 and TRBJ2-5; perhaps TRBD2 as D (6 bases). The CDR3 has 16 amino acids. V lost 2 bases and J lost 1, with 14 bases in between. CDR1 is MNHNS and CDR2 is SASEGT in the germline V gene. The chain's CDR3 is CASSESGYTGQETQYF. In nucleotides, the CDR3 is TGTGCCAGCAGTGAAAGCGGGTATACAGGCCAAGAGACCCAGTACTTC.

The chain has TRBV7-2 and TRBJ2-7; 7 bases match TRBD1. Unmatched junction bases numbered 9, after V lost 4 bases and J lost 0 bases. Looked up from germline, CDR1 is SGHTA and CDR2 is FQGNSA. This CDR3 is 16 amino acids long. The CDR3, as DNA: TGTGCCAGCAGCTCCCTCTCGGACAGGAGCTCCTACGAGCAGTACTTC. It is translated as CASSSLSDRSSYEQYF.

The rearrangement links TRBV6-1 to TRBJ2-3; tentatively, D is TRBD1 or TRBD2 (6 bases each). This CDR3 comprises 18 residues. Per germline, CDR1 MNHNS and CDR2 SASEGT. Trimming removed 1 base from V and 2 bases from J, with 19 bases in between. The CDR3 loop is CASSEEIEAGDFTDTQYF. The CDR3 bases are TGTGCCAGCAGTGAAGAAATAGAGGCAGGGGACTTCACAGATACGCAGTATTTT.

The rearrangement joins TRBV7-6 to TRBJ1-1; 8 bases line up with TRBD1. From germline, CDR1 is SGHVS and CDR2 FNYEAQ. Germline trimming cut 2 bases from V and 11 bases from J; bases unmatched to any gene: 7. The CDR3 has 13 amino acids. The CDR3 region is CASSLSLDRVAFF. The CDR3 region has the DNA TGTGCCAGCAGCTTATCCTTGGACAGGGTGGCTTTCTTT. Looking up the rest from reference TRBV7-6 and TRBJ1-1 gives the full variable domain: GAGVSQSPRYKVTKRGQDVALRCDPISGHVSLYWYRQALGQGPEFLTYFNYEAQQDKSGLPNDRFSAERPEGSISTLTIQRTEQRDSAMYRCASSLSLDRVAFFGQGTRLTVV.

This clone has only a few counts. In DNA, the CDR3 is TGTGCCAGCAGCCCGACCCCACCGGCGGAGCAGTTCTTC. Translating gives CASSPTPPAEQFF. V usage is TRBV4-2 and J usage is TRBJ2-1; D remains unclear. Trimming took 4 bases from V and 10 from J, leaving 14 bases between them. This CDR3 has 13 amino acids. In germline, CDR1 is LGHNA, CDR2 YNFKEQ.

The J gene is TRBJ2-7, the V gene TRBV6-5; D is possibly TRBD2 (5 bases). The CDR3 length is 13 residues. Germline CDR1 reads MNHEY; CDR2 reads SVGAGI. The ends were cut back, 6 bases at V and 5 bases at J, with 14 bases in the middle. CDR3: CASSPVGGHEQYF. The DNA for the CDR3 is TGTGCCAGCAGCCCCGTTGGAGGCCACGAGCAGTACTTC.

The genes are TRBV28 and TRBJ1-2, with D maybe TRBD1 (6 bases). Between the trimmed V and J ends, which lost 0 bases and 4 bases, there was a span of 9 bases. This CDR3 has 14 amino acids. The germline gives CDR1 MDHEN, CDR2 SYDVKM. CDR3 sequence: CASSLWYRAYGYTF. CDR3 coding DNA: TGTGCCAGCAGTTTATGGTACAGGGCCTATGGCTACACCTTC.

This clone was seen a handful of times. The CDR3 loop is CASSLAGNGYTF. CDR3 bases: TGTGCCAGCAGCTTAGCGGGGAATGGCTACACCTTC. This chain joins TRBV13 and TRBJ1-2; D unclear. The CDR3 runs 12 residues. Germline V CDR1 and CDR2: PRHDT, FYEKMQ (reference sequence). The V gene lost 1 base and the J gene lost 6 bases, with 6 bases spanning the gap.